These 15 T cell receptor beta chains were sequenced from one sample in a study of cytomegalovirus exposure and HLA in healthy donors. 60 Vbeta and 13 Jbeta primers were used in PCR. Measured with immunoSEQ multiplex PCR; TCRdb has only the in-frame clones, and not every one. The repertoire consists of 200,000 to 250,000 clones, with around 80% occurring once and the leading ten covering around 2.9%. Sequencing was carried out using PBMCs. The receptors come from a woman aged 60-75 years in good health and CMV-seropositive.

The chain has TRBV5-8 and TRBJ2-5; the D gene is possibly TRBD2 (5 bases). This CDR3 is built from 15 residues. The ends were cut back, 0 bases at V and 5 bases at J, with 14 bases in the middle. From germline, CDR1 is SGHTS and CDR2 YDEGEE. This chain's CDR3 is CASSLGGVRGETQYF. In DNA, the CDR3 is TGTGCCAGCAGCTTGGGGGGTGTAAGAGGGGAGACCCAGTACTTC.

The J gene is TRBJ2-7, the V gene TRBV18, with D tentatively TRBD2 (5 bases). Germline V gene lookup returns CDR1 KGHSH and CDR2 LQKENI. The length of the CDR3 is 14 residues. Trimming took 2 bases from V and 5 from J, leaving 13 bases between them. The CDR3 sequence: CASSPDSPRDEQYF. The CDR3 nucleotides read TGTGCCAGCTCACCAGACTCCCCGCGGGACGAGCAGTACTTC.

The rearrangement links TRBV28 to TRBJ1-2; D may be TRBD1 (5 bases). Germline V gene lookup returns CDR1 MDHEN and CDR2 SYDVKM. The CDR3 totals 14 residues. V gave up 9 bases and J gave up 2 bases, with 16 bases separating them. CDR3 sequence: CASRRGGSNYGYTF. The CDR3 DNA follows: TGTGCCAGTCGGCGGGGGGGGTCAAACTATGGCTACACCTTC.

The rearrangement links TRBV5-6 to TRBJ1-1, with a tentative D call TRBD1 (5 bases). Germline CDR1 SGHDT, CDR2 YYEEEE. CDR3 size: 15 residues. V was clipped by 1 base and J by 3 bases, with 13 bases between them. The CDR3 region has the DNA TGTGCCAGCAGCTTGATGGACAACTCGCACACTGAAGCTTTCTTT. Encoded protein: CASSLMDNSHTEAFF.

This clone appeared a single time. The V and J genes are TRBV5-4 and TRBJ2-2; D is uncertain. The germline V gene has CDR1 SGHNT and CDR2 YYREEE (reference sequence). V shed 2 bases and J shed 5 bases, with 13 bases lying between them. This CDR3 contains 15 residues. CDR3 in amino acids: CASSFPDSETGELFF. CDR3 sequence (DNA): TGTGCCAGCAGCTTCCCCGACTCGGAGACCGGGGAGCTGTTTTTT.

The genes are TRBV28 and TRBJ2-3, with D possibly matching TRBD2 (6 bases). CDR3 length: 12 residues. Germline V gene data show CDR1 as MDHEN and CDR2 as SYDVKM. The V end lost 5 bases, the J end lost 4 bases, and 7 bases lay between the germline ends. In DNA, the CDR3 is TGTGCCAGCAGTCTAGCGCCAGATACGCAGTATTTT. It encodes CASSLAPDTQYF.

The CDR3 bases are TGTGCCTGGAGTTTAACGGGTCACACCATATATTTT. Protein sequence: CAWSLTGHTIYF. V usage is TRBV30 and J usage is TRBJ1-3; no clear D. Per the germline V gene, CDR1 is GTSNPN and CDR2 is SVGIG (reference sequence). The V and J ends lost 2 bases and 8 bases respectively, with 10 bases between them. The CDR3 loop spans 12 amino acids. The full variable domain, in which reference TRBV30 and TRBJ1-3 provide the parts outside the CDR3, is SQTIHQWPATLVQPVGSPLSLECTVEGTSNPNLYWYRQAAGRGLQLLFYSVGIGQISSEVPQNLSASRPQDRQFILSSKKLLLSDSGFYLCAWSLTGHTIYFGEGSWLTVV.

J is TRBJ1-4 and V is TRBV30; 8 nucleotides agree with TRBD1. The CDR3 has 15 residues. Looked up from germline, CDR1 is GTSNPN and CDR2 is SVGIG (reference sequence). V lost 0 bases to trimming and J lost 7 bases; unmatched junction nucleotides: 7. The CDR3 reads CAWSVATGVGEKLFF. The CDR3 bases are TGTGCCTGGAGTGTAGCGACAGGGGTGGGTGAAAAACTGTTTTTT.

V gene TRBV7-9 combines with J gene TRBJ2-2, with D unresolved. Germline-derived CDR1 and CDR2 are SEHNR and FQNEAQ (reference sequence). The V and J ends lost 1 base and 4 bases respectively, with 10 bases between them. The CDR3 is 15 amino acids. CDR3 residues: CASSLVQSSTGELFF. CDR3 nucleotides: TGTGCCAGCAGCTTAGTACAGAGCAGCACCGGGGAGCTGTTTTTT.

With respect to this clone: This sample includes further DNA sequences coding for the same CDR3. DNA of the CDR3: TGCGCCAGCAGCTTGGGGGGAGGAGGCGCCAATGAGCAGTTCTTC. The encoded protein is CASSLGGGGANEQFF. J is TRBJ2-1 and V is TRBV5-1; possibly TRBD2 for D (6 bases). The CDR3 sequence is 15 residues long. V was trimmed by 0 bases and J by 6 bases, leaving 13 bases between them. Germline values: CDR1 SGHRS, CDR2 YFSETQ.

The chain uses TRBV27 and TRBJ1-5; unclear D gene. The CDR3 has 14 amino acids. Germline CDR1 and CDR2: MNHEY and SMNVEV (reference sequence). V was cut by 2 bases and J by 4 bases, with 9 bases left in between. DNA of the CDR3: TGTGCCAGCAGTTTACGGTCCTATAATCAGCCCCAGCATTTT. Its protein product is CASSLRSYNQPQHF.

This clone was counted only a few times. This chain uses TRBV7-2 with TRBJ1-5; no reliable D call. In germline, CDR1 is SGHTA, CDR2 FQGNSA. V was shortened by 2 bases and J by 2 bases, with 7 bases between the two germline ends. This CDR3 is built from 14 residues. The CDR3 nucleotides read TGTGCCAGCAGCTTAAACATTCGCAATCAGCCCCAGCATTTT. Its protein product is CASSLNIRNQPQHF.

This chain connects TRBV29-1 to TRBJ1-1; perhaps TRBD1 as D (5 bases). From germline, CDR1 is SQVTM and CDR2 ANQGSEA. Trimming shortened V by 6 bases and J by 7 bases, and 12 bases separated the two germline ends. The length of the CDR3 is 11 residues. This CDR3 reads CSVVRQYEAFF. The CDR3 nucleotides are TGCAGCGTGGTCCGACAGTATGAAGCTTTCTTT.

This clone was counted a single time. The gene calls are TRBV2 and TRBJ1-3, with TRBD1 identical over 9 bases. The CDR3 is made up of 14 amino acids. V shed 8 bases, J shed 0 bases, and the junction held 2 bases outside the gene matches. The germline V gene encodes CDR1 SNHLY and CDR2 FYNNEI. The CDR3 protein is CASGTGNSGNTIYF. As DNA, the CDR3 is TGTGCCAGCGGGACAGGGAACTCTGGAAACACCATATATTTT.

This clone was detected a few times. This chain links TRBV9 with TRBJ1-5; TRBD1 might be the D (5 bases). This CDR3 has 17 residues. With 4 bases removed from V and 5 bases from J, the gap between germline ends came to 22 bases. CDR1 is SGDLS and CDR2 is YYNGEE in the germline V gene. CDR3 residues: CASSPASGGPSDQPQHF. The CDR3 DNA is TGTGCCAGCAGCCCAGCTTCGGGGGGACCCTCGGATCAGCCCCAGCATTTT.